Listed below are T cell receptor beta chains from one sample, sequenced in a study of blood T cell repertoires in COVID-19. The method was immunoSEQ multiplex PCR; TCRdb's version includes in-frame clones alone and lacks a portion of them. The sample carries 300,000 to 400,000 clones, roughly 90% recorded once. Input material: PBMCs or T cells enriched from blood (not recorded which). These receptors were obtained from a man in his sixties who had recovered from COVID-19. Each CDR3 is given with its conserved first and last residue. The order of the fields is V gene, J gene, CDR3 protein.

v_gene: TRBV30
j_gene: TRBJ1-3
CDR3aa: CAWSSGLGGNTIYF

v_gene: TRBV11-3
j_gene: TRBJ1-2
CDR3aa: CASSPRDTHSFQGYTF

v_gene: TRBV4-3
j_gene: TRBJ2-2
CDR3aa: CASSQGSPGVSGELFF

v_gene: TRBV27
j_gene: TRBJ2-3
CDR3aa: CASRYSGGKTDTQYF

v_gene: TRBV27
j_gene: TRBJ2-1
CDR3aa: CASSLSTGLNDNEQFF

v_gene: TRBV30
j_gene: TRBJ1-2
CDR3aa: CAYTGFLGYTF

v_gene: TRBV5-1
j_gene: TRBJ1-4
CDR3aa: CASSVQGTPNEKLFF

v_gene: TRBV24-1
j_gene: TRBJ1-1
CDR3aa: CATSDPASGINEAFF

v_gene: TRBV7-9
j_gene: TRBJ1-1
CDR3aa: CASSGGRIMNTEAFF

v_gene: TRBV7-2
j_gene: TRBJ1-3
CDR3aa: CASSSRTGGGNTIYF

v_gene: TRBV15
j_gene: TRBJ1-5
CDR3aa: CATSRELGTGGQPQHF

v_gene: TRBV27
j_gene: TRBJ1-5
CDR3aa: CASSLSRGVSNQPQHF

v_gene: TRBV4-2
j_gene: TRBJ1-2
CDR3aa: CASSQGVGQDYGYTF

v_gene: TRBV6-5
j_gene: TRBJ1-4
CDR3aa: CASSKDRGREKLFF

v_gene: TRBV30
j_gene: TRBJ1-1
CDR3aa: CAWNAGLNTEAFF

v_gene: TRBV4-1
j_gene: TRBJ1-2
CDR3aa: CASSQAGANYGYTF

v_gene: TRBV5-1
j_gene: TRBJ2-1
CDR3aa: CASSWTSGTTYNEQFF

v_gene: TRBV24-1
j_gene: TRBJ2-2
CDR3aa: CATNPGQNTGELFF

v_gene: TRBV16
j_gene: TRBJ2-1
CDR3aa: CASSHNLSGGQFF

v_gene: TRBV27
j_gene: TRBJ2-4
CDR3aa: CASSTRDSLITKNIQYF

v_gene: TRBV30
j_gene: TRBJ2-1
CDR3aa: CAWSPSGLLNEQFF

v_gene: TRBV18
j_gene: TRBJ2-7
CDR3aa: CASSHGGSYEQYF

v_gene: TRBV7-9
j_gene: TRBJ2-3
CDR3aa: CASSLGRTRTTDTQYF

v_gene: TRBV24-1
j_gene: TRBJ1-2
CDR3aa: CATSAPGGTNYGYTF

v_gene: TRBV18
j_gene: TRBJ1-1
CDR3aa: CASSPPPQGPTEAFF

v_gene: TRBV9
j_gene: TRBJ1-3
CDR3aa: CASSVGGGSGNTIYF

v_gene: TRBV4-3
j_gene: TRBJ1-5
CDR3aa: CASSQEYRDQPQHF

v_gene: TRBV12-3/TRBV12-4
j_gene: TRBJ1-5
CDR3aa: CASSGQLYQPQHF

v_gene: TRBV27
j_gene: TRBJ2-7
CDR3aa: CASSPLGQGSSYEQYF

v_gene: TRBV4-1
j_gene: TRBJ1-1
CDR3aa: CASSRKNGSRLNTEAFF

v_gene: TRBV29-1
j_gene: TRBJ1-2
CDR3aa: CSVEPSRALTGYGYTF

v_gene: TRBV19
j_gene: TRBJ1-1
CDR3aa: CASSTGGTTEAFF

v_gene: TRBV7-2
j_gene: TRBJ2-7
CDR3aa: CASSLVASGSYEQYF

v_gene: TRBV11-2
j_gene: TRBJ1-2
CDR3aa: CASSLYSTRGDSKPYGYTF

v_gene: TRBV24-1
j_gene: TRBJ2-5
CDR3aa: CATSGDRGETQYF

v_gene: TRBV6-5
j_gene: TRBJ2-2
CDR3aa: CASSSTGGNTGELFF